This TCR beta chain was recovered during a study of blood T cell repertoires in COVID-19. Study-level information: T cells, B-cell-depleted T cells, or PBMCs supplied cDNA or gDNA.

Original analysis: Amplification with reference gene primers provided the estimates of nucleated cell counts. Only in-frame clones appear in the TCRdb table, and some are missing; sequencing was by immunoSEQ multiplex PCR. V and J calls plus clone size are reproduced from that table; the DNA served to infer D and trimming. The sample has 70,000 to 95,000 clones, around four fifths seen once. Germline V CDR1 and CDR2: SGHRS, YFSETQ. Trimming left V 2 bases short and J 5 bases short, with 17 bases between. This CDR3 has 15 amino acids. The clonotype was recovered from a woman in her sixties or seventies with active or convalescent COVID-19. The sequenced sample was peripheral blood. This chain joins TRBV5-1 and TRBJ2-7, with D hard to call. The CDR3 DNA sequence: TGCGCCAGCAGCTTCAGACTCCTCGCCCCCAACGAGCAGTACTTC. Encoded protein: CASSFRLLAPNEQYF. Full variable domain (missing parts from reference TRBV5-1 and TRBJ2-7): KAGVTQTPRYLIKTRGQQVTLSCSPISGHRSVSWYQQTPGQGLQFLFEYFSETQRNKGNFPGRFSGRQFSNSRSEMNVSTLELGDSALYLCASSFRLLAPNEQYFGPGTRLTVT.